This T cell receptor (beta chain) is from a study of cytomegalovirus exposure and HLA in healthy donors. Study-level points and caveats: In most subjects, TCR beta sequences reportedly gave accurate predictions of HLA-A and HLA-B alleles. In a later analysis, parvovirus B19, influenza, CMV and Epstein-Barr virus appeared linked to several top co-occurrence clusters.

This clone occurred once. Its specificity is not known. The PCR employed 60 Vbeta primers together with 13 Jbeta primers. Using immunoSEQ multiplex PCR, the repertoire was profiled, and TCRdb retains in-frame clones only, with some absent. The repertoire consists of some 170,000 clones, with about four fifths occurring once and the leading ten covering roughly 13%. This CDR3 has 14 amino acids. Germline V gives CDR1 MRHNA, CDR2 SNTAGT. The V gene end was trimmed by 11 bases and the J gene end by 9 bases; junction bases not matched to a gene: 13. The receptor was isolated from a woman aged 45 to 65 in good health and CMV-seronegative. Sequenced input: PBMCs. V usage is TRBV6-4 and J usage is TRBJ1-6; 7 bases map to TRBD1. In DNA, the CDR3 is TGTGCCCGCCCCCGACAGGGTTTTAGTTCACCCCTCCACTTT. Its protein is CARPRQGFSSPLHF.